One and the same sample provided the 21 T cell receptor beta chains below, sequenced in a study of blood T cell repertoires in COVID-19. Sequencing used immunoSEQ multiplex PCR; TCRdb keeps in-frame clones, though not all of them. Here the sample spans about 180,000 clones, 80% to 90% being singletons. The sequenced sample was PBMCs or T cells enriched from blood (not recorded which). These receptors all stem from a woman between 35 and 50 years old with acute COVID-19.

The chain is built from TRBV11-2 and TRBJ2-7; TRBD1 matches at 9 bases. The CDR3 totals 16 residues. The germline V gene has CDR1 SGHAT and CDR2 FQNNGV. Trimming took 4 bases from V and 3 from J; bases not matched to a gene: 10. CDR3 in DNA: TGTGCCAGCAGCTCTTACCGGGACAGGGCCTTCTACGAGCAGTACTTC. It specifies CASSSYRDRAFYEQYF.

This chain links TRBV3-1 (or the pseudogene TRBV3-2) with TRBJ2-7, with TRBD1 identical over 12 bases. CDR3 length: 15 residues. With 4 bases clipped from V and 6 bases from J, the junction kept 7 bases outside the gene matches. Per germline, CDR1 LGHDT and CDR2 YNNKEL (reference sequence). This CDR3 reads CASSLAGTGGSEQYF. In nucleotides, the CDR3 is TGTGCCAGCAGCCTGGCCGGGACAGGGGGCTCCGAGCAGTACTTC.

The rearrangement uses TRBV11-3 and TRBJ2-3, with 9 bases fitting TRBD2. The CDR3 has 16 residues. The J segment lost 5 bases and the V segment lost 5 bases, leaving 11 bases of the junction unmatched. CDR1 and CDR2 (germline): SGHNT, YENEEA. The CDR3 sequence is CASSAGGGGGQDTQYF. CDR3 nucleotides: TGTGCCAGCAGCGCCGGGGGCGGGGGGGGCCAAGATACGCAGTATTTT.

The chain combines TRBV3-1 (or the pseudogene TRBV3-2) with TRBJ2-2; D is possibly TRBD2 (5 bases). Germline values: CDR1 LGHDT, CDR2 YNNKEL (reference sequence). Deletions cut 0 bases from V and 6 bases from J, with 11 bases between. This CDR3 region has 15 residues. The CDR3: CASSQDMGRAGELFF. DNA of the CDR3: TGTGCCAGCAGCCAAGATATGGGGAGAGCCGGGGAGCTGTTTTTT.

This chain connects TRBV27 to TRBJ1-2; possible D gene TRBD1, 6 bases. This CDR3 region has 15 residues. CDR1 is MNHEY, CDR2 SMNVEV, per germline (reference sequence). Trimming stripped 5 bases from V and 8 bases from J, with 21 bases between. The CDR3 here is CASSRPGQRLAGYTF. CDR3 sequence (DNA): TGTGCCAGCAGTAGACCGGGACAACGGTTAGCGGGCTACACCTTC.

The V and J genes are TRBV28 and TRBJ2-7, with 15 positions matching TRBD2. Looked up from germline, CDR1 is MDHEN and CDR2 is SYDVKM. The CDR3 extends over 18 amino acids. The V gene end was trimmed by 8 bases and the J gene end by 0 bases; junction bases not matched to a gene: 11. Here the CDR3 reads CASYSGLAGGRSSYEQYF. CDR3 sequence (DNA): TGTGCCAGCTATTCGGGACTAGCGGGGGGCAGGAGCTCCTACGAGCAGTACTTC.

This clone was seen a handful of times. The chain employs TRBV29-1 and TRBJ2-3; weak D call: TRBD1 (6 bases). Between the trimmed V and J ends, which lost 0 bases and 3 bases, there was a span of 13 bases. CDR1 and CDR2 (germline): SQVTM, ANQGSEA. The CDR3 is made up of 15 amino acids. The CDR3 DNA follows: TGCAGCGTTGAAGAATCTGGGACAAGAACAGATACGCAGTATTTT. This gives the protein CSVEESGTRTDTQYF.

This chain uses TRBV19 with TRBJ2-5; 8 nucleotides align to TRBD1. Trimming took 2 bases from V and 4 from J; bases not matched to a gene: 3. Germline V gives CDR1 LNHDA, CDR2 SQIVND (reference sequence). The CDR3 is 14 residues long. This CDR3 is CASSISGTGETQYF. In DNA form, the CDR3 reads TGTGCCAGTAGTATATCAGGGACAGGAGAGACCCAGTACTTC.

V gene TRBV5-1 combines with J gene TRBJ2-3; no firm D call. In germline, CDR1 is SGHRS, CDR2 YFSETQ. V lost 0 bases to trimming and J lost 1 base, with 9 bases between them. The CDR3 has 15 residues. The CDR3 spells CASSLVPSGTDTQYF. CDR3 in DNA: TGCGCCAGCAGCTTGGTCCCGTCTGGCACAGATACGCAGTATTTT.

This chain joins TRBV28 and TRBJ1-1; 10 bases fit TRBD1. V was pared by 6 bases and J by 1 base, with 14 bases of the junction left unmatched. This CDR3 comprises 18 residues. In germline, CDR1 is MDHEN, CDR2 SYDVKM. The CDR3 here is CASRFTTGQGTKNTEAFF. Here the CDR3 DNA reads TGTGCCAGCAGATTCACCACGGGACAGGGGACCAAGAACACTGAAGCTTTCTTT. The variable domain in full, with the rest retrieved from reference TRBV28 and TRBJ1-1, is DVKVTQSSRYLVKRTGEKVFLECVQDMDHENMFWYRQDPGLGLRLIYFSYDVKMKEKGDIPEGYSVSREKKERFSLILESASTNQTSMYLCASRFTTGQGTKNTEAFFGQGTRLTVV.

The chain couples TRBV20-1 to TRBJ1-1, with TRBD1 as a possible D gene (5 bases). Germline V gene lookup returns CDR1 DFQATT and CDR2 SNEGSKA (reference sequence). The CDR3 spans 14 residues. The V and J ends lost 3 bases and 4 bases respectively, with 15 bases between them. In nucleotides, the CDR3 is TGCAGTGCTAGTTTCGGGGGGGGATCCACTGAAGCTTTCTTT. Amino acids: CSASFGGGSTEAFF.

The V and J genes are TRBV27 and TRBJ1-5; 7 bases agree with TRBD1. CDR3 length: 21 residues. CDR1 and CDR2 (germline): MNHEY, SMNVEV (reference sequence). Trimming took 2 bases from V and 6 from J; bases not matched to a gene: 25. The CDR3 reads CASSLLRRVTPPPSGGQPQHF. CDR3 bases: TGTGCCAGCAGTTTACTTCGGAGGGTTACACCTCCTCCTTCAGGGGGTCAGCCCCAGCATTTT.

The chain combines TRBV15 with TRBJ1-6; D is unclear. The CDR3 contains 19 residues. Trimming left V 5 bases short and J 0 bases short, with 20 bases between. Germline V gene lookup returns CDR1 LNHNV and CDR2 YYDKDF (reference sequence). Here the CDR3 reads CATSQRLMSQSSYNSPLHF. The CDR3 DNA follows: TGTGCCACCAGCCAACGACTTATGAGTCAGAGCTCCTATAATTCACCCCTCCACTTT.

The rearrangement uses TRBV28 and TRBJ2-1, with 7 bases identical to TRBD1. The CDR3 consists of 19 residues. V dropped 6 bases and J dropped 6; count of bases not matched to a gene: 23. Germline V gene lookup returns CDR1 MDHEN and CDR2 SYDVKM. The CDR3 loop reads CASSPEVIRDSLSGNEQFF. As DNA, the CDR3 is TGTGCCAGCAGCCCCGAAGTAATCCGGGACAGTCTTTCCGGCAATGAGCAGTTCTTC.

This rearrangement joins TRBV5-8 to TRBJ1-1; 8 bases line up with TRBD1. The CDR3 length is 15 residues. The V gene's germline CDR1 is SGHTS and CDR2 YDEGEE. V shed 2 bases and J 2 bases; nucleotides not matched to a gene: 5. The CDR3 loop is CASSFGTGSNTEAFF. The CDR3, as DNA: TGTGCCAGCAGCTTCGGGACAGGCAGTAACACTGAAGCTTTCTTT.

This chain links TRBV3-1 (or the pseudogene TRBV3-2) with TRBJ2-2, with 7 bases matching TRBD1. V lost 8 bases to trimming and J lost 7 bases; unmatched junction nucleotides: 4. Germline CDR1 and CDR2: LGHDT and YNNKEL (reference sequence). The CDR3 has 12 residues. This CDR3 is CASGYRGGELFF. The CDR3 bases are TGTGCCAGCGGATACAGGGGCGGGGAGCTGTTTTTT.

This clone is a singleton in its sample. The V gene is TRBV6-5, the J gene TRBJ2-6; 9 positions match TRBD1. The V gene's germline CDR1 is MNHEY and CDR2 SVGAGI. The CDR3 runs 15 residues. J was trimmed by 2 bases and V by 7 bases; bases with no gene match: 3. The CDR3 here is CASTRDRAGANVLTF. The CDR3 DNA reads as TGTGCCAGCACTCGGGACAGGGCTGGGGCCAACGTCCTGACTTTC.

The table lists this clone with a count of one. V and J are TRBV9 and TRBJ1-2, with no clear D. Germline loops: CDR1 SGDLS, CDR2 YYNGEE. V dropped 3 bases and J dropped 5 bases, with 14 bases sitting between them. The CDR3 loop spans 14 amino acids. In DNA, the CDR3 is TGTGCCAGCAGCGCGGGAAACAGCGAGTATGGCTACACCTTC. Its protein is CASSAGNSEYGYTF.

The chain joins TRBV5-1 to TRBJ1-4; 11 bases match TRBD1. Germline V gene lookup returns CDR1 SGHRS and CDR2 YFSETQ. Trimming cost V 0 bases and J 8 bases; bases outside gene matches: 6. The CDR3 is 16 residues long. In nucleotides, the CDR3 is TGCGCCAGCAGCTTGGCCGGGACAGGGGGAGAAGAAAAACTGTTTTTT. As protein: CASSLAGTGGEEKLFF.

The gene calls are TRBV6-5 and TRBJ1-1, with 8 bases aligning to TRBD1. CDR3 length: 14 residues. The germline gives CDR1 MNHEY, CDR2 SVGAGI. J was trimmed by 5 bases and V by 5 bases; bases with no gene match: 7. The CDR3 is CASSQDRVRTEAFF. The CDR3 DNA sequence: TGTGCCAGCAGTCAGGACAGGGTGCGTACTGAAGCTTTCTTT.

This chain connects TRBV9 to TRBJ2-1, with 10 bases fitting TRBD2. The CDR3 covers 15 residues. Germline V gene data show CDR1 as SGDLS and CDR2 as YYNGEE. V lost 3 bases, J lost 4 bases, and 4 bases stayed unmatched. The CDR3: CASSAPSGSYNEQFF. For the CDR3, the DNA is TGTGCCAGCAGCGCGCCTAGCGGGAGTTACAATGAGCAGTTCTTC.